This TCR beta chain was sequenced during a study of T cells in Graves' hyperthyroidism and ophthalmopathy. Notes on the study in general: Blood held most thyroid clonotypes expanded above 0.001 frequency.

Clinical symptoms, serum thyroxine, TRAb, thyroid ultrasound and orbital computed tomography established diagnosis. Trimming took 6 bases from V and 10 from J, leaving 10 bases between them. Germline V gene sequence: CDR1 SNHLY, CDR2 FYNNEI. The CDR3 loop spans 11 amino acids. This clonotype was detected many times. What it binds is unknown. Amplification of TCR beta CDR3 regions was performed using RNA transcripts as template. First-round RT-PCR targeting the TCR CDR3 was performed with the HTBI primer set. TCRdb re-called the multiplex PCR reads with MiXCR, one entry per CDR3 protein. The table lists about 710,000 distinct CDR3 sequences, around 17% of them singletons.

The source of this sequence is a man between 18 and 35 years old with Graves' hyperthyroidism. The sequencing input was blood. The chain uses TRBV2 and TRBJ1-5; D gene unclear. CDR3 DNA sequence: TGTGCCAGCAGAGATCCGGGCCCCCAGCATTTT. This codes for CASRDPGPQHF.